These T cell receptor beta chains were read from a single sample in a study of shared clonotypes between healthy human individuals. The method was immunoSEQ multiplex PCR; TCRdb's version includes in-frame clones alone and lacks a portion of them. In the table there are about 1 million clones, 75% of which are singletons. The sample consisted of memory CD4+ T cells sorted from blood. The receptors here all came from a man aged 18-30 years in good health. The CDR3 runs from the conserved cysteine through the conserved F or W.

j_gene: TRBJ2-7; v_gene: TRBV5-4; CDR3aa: CASSLRGIPYEQYF
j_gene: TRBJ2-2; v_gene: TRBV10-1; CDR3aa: CASSVARGAGELFF
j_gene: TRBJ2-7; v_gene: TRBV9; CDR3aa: CASSVAPNYEQYF
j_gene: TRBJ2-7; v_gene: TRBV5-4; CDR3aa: CASSPGGESPTYEQYF
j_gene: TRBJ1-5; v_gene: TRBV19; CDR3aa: CASSDWGDRDQPQHF
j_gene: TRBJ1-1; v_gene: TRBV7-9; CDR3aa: CASSSTLNTEAFF
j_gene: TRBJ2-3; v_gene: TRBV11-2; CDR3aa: CASSPTGGYTDTQYF
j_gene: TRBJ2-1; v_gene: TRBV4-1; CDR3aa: CASSRDLIYNEQFF
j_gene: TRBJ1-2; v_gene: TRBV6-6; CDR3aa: CASSYSGIQDHGYTF
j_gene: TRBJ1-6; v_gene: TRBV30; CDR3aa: CAWEGTRNSPLHF
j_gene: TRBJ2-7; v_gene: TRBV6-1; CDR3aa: CASRGDLEYEQYF
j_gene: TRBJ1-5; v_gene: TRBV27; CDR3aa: CASRPGGGGGQPQHF
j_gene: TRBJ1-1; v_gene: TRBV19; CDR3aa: CASTPTLTAEAFF
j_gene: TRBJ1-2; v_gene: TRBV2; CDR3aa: CASSEVGQGNYGYTF
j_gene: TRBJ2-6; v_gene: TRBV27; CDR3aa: CASSLSPFSGANVLTF
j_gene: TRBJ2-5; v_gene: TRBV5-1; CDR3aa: CASSLARDRGTQYF
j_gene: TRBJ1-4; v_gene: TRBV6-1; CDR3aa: CASSEAGRGRGKLFF
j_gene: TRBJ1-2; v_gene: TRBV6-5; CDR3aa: CASRRQGGYTF
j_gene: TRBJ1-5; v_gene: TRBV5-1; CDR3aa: CASSLGRNQPQHF
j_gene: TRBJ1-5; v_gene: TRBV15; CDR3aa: CATSRALLSRLDQPQHF
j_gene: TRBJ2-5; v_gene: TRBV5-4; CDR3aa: CASRTLAGEETQYF
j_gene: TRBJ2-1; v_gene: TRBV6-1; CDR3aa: CASSRTGAGDNEQFF
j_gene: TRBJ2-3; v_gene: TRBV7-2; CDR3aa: CASNPGPLRAFEQYF
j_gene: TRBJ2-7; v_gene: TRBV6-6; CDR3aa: CASQGTLSYEQYF
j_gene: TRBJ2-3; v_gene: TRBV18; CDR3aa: CASSPQGTDTQYF
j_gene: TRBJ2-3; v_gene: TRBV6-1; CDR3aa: CATQGGLIGTDTQYF
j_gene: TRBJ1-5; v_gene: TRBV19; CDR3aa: CASTTAPRGSGNQPQHF
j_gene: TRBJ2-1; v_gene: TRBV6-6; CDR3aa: CASRLDRWDEQFF
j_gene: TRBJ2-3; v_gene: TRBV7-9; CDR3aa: CASHKQGNSDTQYF
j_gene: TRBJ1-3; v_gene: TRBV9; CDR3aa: CASSLWTEDTIYF
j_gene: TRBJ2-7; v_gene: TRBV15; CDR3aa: CATSTSGRIYEQYF
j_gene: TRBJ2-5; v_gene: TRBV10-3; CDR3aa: CAISVTDETQYF
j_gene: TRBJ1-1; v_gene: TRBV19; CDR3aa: CASSIVDRDRGHRAEAFF
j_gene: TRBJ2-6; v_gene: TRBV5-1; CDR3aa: CASSLGAGGAGANVLTF
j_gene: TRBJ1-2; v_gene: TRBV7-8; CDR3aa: CASSLNPTNYGYTF
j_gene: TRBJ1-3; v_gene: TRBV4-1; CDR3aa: CASSLPGRSDTIYF
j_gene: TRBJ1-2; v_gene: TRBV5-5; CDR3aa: CASSLSQWDYGYTF
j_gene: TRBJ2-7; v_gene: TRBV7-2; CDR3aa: CASSPRAGRAYEQYF
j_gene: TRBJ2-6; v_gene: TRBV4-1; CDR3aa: CASSQDWRPGANVLTF
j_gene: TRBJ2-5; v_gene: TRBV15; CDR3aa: CATSLGGLETQYF
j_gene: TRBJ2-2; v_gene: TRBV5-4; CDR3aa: CASSVGLGVTGELFF